Sequencing of this TCR beta chain was carried out in a study of T cells after yellow fever vaccination. Study results and limitations: Abundant clonotypes from the bulk population could contaminate FACS-sorted repertoires. Booster sampling recovered most clones from primary vaccination (roughly 96% CD4, approximately 90% CD8).

One entry per CDR3 protein results from TCRdb running MiXCR on the 5' RACE reads. The table includes about 120,000 distinct CDR3 sequences, about 8.2% detected once. Germline V CDR1 and CDR2: MGHRA, YSYEKL. Deletions cut 2 bases from V and 7 bases from J, with 11 bases between. The CDR3 covers 13 residues. This clonotype was found a few times. Its antigen is currently unknown. The V call is TRBV4-1, the J call TRBJ2-5, with D hard to call. This material consisted of CD8+ T cells sorted from PBMCs, taken on the day of the yellow fever booster vaccination. The TCR originated in a man younger than 35 who received the YFV17D yellow fever vaccine. The CDR3 bases are TGCGCCAGCAGCCAAAGAGGCTGGGCGACCCAGTACTTC. This translates into CASSQRGWATQYF.